This T cell receptor beta chain was sequenced during a study of CD4 and CD8 cells across lung adenocarcinoma regions. The patients had localized lung adenocarcinoma, a non-small cell subtype. TCRdb reprocessed the PCR reads with MiXCR, giving one entry per CDR3 protein. This table has about 12,000 distinct CDR3 sequences, approximately 48% appearing once. The specimen was CD8+ T cells from the margin of a lung tumor. The TCR originated in a male donor with lung adenocarcinoma. The CD4 and CD8 labels of this study may be unreliable.

CDR3 DNA: TGTGCCAGCAGTGAACCAGGAGGCGAGACCCAGTACTTC. It specifies CASSEPGGETQYF. The chain joins TRBV6-1 to TRBJ2-5, with D maybe TRBD2 (5 bases). The V end lost 2 bases, the J end lost 5 bases, and 9 bases lay between the germline ends. The CDR3 is made up of 13 amino acids. The germline V gene has CDR1 MNHNS and CDR2 SASEGT.